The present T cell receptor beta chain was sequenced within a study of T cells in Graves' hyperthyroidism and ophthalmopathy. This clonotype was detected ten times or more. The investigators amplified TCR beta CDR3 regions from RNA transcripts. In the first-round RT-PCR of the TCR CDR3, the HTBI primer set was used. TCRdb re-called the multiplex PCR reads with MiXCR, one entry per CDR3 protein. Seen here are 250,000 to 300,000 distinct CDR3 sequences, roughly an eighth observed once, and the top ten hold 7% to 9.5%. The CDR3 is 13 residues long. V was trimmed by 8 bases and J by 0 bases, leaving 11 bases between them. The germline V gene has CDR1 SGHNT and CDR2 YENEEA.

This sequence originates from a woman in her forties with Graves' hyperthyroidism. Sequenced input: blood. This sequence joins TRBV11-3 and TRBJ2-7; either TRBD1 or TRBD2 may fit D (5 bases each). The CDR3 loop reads CASSWGSSYEQYF. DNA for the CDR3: TGTGCCAGCTCCTGGGGGAGCTCCTACGAGCAGTACTTC.